This T cell receptor beta chain was captured by sequencing in a study of blood T cells in healthy people across ages. Overall study: Through template switching, about one barcoded beta molecule was captured per two T cells, as measured in model experiments.

Whole-study results and caveats: As age increased, TCR beta diversity per million T cells fell in a roughly linear fashion. Those diversity estimates obtained from one million T cells were thought to be underestimates.

PCR was performed a second time for 7 to 11 cycles using a sample-barcoded 5' primer and a J-beta primer mix. TCRdb re-analysed the 5' RACE reads in MiXCR, keeping a single row per CDR3 protein. The sample lists around 1,000,000 distinct CDR3 sequences, 35% to 40% occurring once. With regard to this clonotype: Its antigen is still unknown.

Input material: blood. The TCR was taken from a man aged 18 to 35 in good health.

CDR3 sequence reads: CASSQDTTGVYGYTF. In DNA, the CDR3 is TGCGCCAGCAGCCAAGATACCACAGGTGTCTATGGCTACACCTTC. This chain links TRBV4-3 with TRBJ1-2, with TRBD1 as a possible D gene (5 bases). Germline V gives CDR1 LGHNA, CDR2 YSLEER. The CDR3 totals 15 residues. Trimming removed 0 bases from V and 4 bases from J, with 12 bases in between.